This T cell receptor (beta chain) was captured by sequencing in a study of cytomegalovirus exposure and HLA in healthy donors. A multiplex PCR was run with 60 Vbeta primers and 13 Jbeta primers. Per the authors' pipeline: A later analysis counted around 74 million unique TCR beta chains, roughly 11 million shared. The method was immunoSEQ multiplex PCR; TCRdb's version includes in-frame clones alone and lacks a portion of them. That table supplies the V and J calls and clone size; D and trimming were determined from the DNA. Its table lists around 160,000 clones. This receptor was identified in a woman in her forties or fifties in good health and CMV-seronegative. The specimen was PBMCs.

CDR3 in DNA: TGCGCCAGCAGCTTGGGGGGCAGTTCTAGCTCCTACAATGAGCAGTTCTTC. Its protein product is CASSLGGSSSSYNEQFF. The chain couples TRBV5-1 to TRBJ2-1, with D tentatively TRBD1 (5 bases). CDR3 length: 17 amino acids. V was shortened by 0 bases and J by 0 bases, with 13 bases between the two germline ends. Per germline, CDR1 SGHRS and CDR2 YFSETQ.